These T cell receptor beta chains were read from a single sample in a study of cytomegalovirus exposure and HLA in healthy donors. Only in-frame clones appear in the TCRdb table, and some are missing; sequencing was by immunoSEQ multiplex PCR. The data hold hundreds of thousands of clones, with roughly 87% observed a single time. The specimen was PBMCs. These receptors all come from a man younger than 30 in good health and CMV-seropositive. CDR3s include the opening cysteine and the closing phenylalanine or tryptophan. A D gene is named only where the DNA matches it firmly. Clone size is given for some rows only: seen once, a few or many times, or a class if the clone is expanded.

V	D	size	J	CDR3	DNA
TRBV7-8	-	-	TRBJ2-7	CASSAQSVGEQYF	TGTGCCAGCAGCGCCCAGTCGGTTGGCGAGCAGTACTTC
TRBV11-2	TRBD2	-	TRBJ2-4	CASSLDWNSGYQYF	TGTGCCAGCAGCTTAGATTGGAATAGCGGGTATCAGTACTTC
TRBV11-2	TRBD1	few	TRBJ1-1	CASSLTRTGPNTEAFF	TGTGCCAGCAGCTTAACAAGGACAGGACCGAACACTGAAGCTTTCTTT
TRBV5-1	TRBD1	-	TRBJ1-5	CASSFDRGGQPQHF	TGCGCCAGCAGCTTCGACAGGGGCGGTCAGCCCCAGCATTTT
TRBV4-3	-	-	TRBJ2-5	CASSQEGDRGPETQYF	TGCGCCAGCAGCCAAGAGGGGGATAGGGGCCCAGAGACCCAGTACTTC
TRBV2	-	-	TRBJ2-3	CASSEWGTDTQYF	TGTGCCAGCAGTGAATGGGGCACAGATACGCAGTATTTT
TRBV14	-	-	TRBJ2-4	CASSQVRNIQYF	TGTGCCAGCAGCCAAGTCAGGAACATTCAGTACTTC
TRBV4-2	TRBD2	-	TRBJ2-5	CASSRRAGGIGETQYF	TGTGCCAGCAGTAGGCGAGCGGGAGGGATCGGAGAGACCCAGTACTTC
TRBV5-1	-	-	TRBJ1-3	CASSLTGYGNTIYF	TGCGCCAGCAGCTTGACAGGGTATGGAAACACCATATATTTT
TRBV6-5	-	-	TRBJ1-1	CASRGYTEAFF	TGTGCCAGCAGGGGTTACACTGAAGCTTTCTTT
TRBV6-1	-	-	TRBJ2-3	CASRDSGDTQYF	TGTGCCAGTAGGGACTCCGGAGATACGCAGTATTTT
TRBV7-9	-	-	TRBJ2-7	CASSLGAGDYEQYF	TGTGCCAGCAGCTTAGGGGCAGGCGACTACGAGCAGTACTTC
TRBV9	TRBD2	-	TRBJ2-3	CASSVGASGYTDTQYF	TGTGCCAGCAGCGTAGGGGCTAGCGGCTACACAGATACGCAGTATTTT
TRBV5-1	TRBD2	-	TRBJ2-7	CASSLLGLESYEQYF	TGCGCCAGCAGCTTGTTGGGACTAGAGTCCTACGAGCAGTACTTC
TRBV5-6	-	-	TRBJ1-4	CASSSVATNEKLFF	TGTGCCAGCAGCTCGGTTGCAACTAATGAAAAACTGTTTTTT
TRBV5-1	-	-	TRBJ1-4	CASSPGRLNEKLFF	TGCGCCAGCAGCCCGGGCCGGTTAAATGAAAAACTGTTTTTT
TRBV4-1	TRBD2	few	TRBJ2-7	CASSQTSGTYEQYF	TGCGCCAGCAGCCAGACTAGCGGGACCTACGAGCAGTACTTC
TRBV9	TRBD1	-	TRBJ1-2	CASSDRDRGLGYGYTF	TGTGCCAGCAGCGACCGGGACAGGGGGCTTGGCTATGGCTACACCTTC
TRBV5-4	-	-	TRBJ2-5	CASSLALTNQETQYF	TGTGCCAGCAGCTTGGCCCTAACAAACCAAGAGACCCAGTACTTC
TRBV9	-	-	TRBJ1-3	CASSEQPSSGNTIYF	TGTGCCAGCAGTGAACAGCCTAGCTCTGGAAACACCATATATTTT
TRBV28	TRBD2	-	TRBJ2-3	CALGLAGTDTQYF	TGTGCCCTCGGGCTAGCGGGAACAGATACGCAGTATTTT
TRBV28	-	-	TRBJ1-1	CASSLHRNTEAFF	TGTGCCAGCAGTTTACACAGAAACACTGAAGCTTTCTTT
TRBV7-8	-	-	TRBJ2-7	CASSLVGRKPYEQYF	TGTGCCAGCAGCTTAGTGGGGCGGAAACCCTACGAGCAGTACTTC
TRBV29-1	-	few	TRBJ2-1	CSVESRDLYNEQFF	TGCAGCGTTGAAAGCCGGGACTTATACAATGAGCAGTTCTTC
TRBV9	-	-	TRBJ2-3	CASSVETTDTQYF	TGTGCCAGCAGCGTAGAGACCACAGATACGCAGTATTTT
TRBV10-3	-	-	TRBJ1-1	CAISTLGGFNTEAFF	TGTGCCATCAGCACCCTCGGGGGTTTTAACACTGAAGCTTTCTTT
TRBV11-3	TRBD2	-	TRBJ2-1	CASSPSSGRVSYNEQFF	TGTGCCAGCAGCCCTTCTAGCGGGAGGGTCTCCTACAATGAGCAGTTCTTC
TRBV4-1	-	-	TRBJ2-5	CASSQGVRDGQETQYF	TGCGCCAGCAGCCAAGGGGTGCGAGACGGTCAAGAGACCCAGTACTTC
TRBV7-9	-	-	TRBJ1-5	CASSLGTGGAEYQPQHF	TGTGCCAGCAGCTTAGGGACGGGGGGCGCCGAATATCAGCCCCAGCATTTT
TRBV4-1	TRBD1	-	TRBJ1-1	CASSQQGDTEAFF	TGCGCCAGCAGCCAACAGGGGGACACTGAAGCTTTCTTT
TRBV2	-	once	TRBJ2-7	CASNLWVGEQYF	TGTGCCAGCAATCTCTGGGTAGGCGAGCAGTACTTT
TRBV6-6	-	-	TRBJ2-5	CASSYSRALYQETQYF	TGTGCCAGCAGTTACTCAAGAGCGCTTTACCAAGAGACCCAGTACTTC
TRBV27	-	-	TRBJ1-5	CASSLSLGGNQPQHF	TGTGCCAGCAGTTTATCATTAGGGGGGAATCAGCCCCAGCATTTT
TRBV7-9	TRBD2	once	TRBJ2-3	CASSLGLVSTDTQYF	TGTGCCAGCAGCTTGGGACTAGTCTCCACAGATACGCAGTATTTT
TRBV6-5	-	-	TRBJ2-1	CASNKRANSYNEQFF	TGTGCCAGCAACAAAAGGGCAAACTCCTACAATGAGCAGTTCTTC
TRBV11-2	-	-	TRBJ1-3	CASSLLQGSGNTIYF	TGTGCCAGCAGCTTACTTCAGGGATCTGGAAACACCATATATTTT
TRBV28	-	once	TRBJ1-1	CASSPTGDNTEAFF	TGTGCCAGCAGCCCGACAGGAGATAACACTGAAGCTTTCTTT
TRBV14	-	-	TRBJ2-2	CASSQQGFTGELFF	TGTGCCAGCAGCCAGCAGGGTTTCACCGGGGAGCTGTTTTTT
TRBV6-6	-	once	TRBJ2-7	CASSFLGDGLEQYF	TGTGCCAGCAGTTTTCTGGGAGACGGGCTCGAGCAGTACTTC
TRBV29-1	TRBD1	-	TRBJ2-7	CSVGETGGLYEQYF	TGCAGCGTTGGGGAGACAGGGGGCCTCTACGAGCAGTACTTC
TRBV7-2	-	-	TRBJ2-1	CASSRFRESYNEQFF	TGTGCCAGCAGCCGGTTCCGGGAGTCCTACAATGAGCAGTTCTTC
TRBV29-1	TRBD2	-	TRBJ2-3	CSGLAGAVPDTQYF	TGCAGCGGATTAGCGGGAGCGGTACCAGATACGCAGTATTTT
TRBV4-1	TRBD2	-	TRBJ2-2	CASSQGVPRGGRTAGELFF	TGCGCCAGCAGCCAGGGAGTGCCACGGGGAGGGCGAACGGCCGGGGAGCTGTTTTTT
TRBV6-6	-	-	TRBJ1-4	CASRKGTVDHEKLFF	TGTGCCAGCAGAAAAGGGACGGTGGACCATGAAAAACTGTTTTTT
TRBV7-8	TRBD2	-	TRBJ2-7	CASSRSSGRAKGEQYF	TGTGCCAGCAGCCGATCCAGCGGGAGGGCCAAAGGCGAGCAGTACTTC
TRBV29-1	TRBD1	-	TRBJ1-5	CSVRQGHQPQHF	TGCAGCGTTCGACAGGGCCATCAGCCCCAGCATTTT
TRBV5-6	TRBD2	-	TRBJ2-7	CASSLIGLAGRFYEQYF	TGTGCCAGCAGCTTAATAGGACTAGCGGGGAGGTTCTACGAGCAGTACTTC
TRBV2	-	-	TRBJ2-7	CASKVHPADYEQYF	TGTGCCAGCAAGGTACATCCAGCGGACTACGAGCAGTACTTC
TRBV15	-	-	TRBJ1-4	CATSRDKQEKLFF	TGTGCCACCAGCAGAGATAAGCAGGAAAAACTGTTTTTT
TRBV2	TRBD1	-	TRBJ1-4	CASSDPRGQEKLFF	TGTGCCAGCAGTGACCCCAGGGGGCAAGAAAAACTGTTTTTT
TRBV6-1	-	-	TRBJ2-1	CASSGPTIRRGNEQFF	TGTGCCAGCAGTGGACCGACCATTAGGCGGGGCAATGAGCAGTTCTTC
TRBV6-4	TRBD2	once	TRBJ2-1	CASSDSSGSYNEQFF	TGTGCCAGCAGTGACTCTAGCGGGAGTTACAATGAGCAGTTCTTC
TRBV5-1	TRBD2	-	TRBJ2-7	CASSLGLAEAYEQYF	TGCGCCAGCAGCTTGGGACTAGCGGAAGCCTACGAGCAGTACTTC
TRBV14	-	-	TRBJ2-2	CASSRNGGETGELFF	TGTGCCAGCAGCCGCAATGGTGGGGAAACCGGGGAGCTGTTTTTT